The 32 T cell receptor beta chains listed next were all sequenced from one sample in a study of response to subunit inactivated influenza vaccine. MiXCR, applied by TCRdb to the RT-PCR reads, yields one record per CDR3 protein. Of fewer than 700,000 distinct CDR3 sequences listed, 13% are singletons. The source was PBMCs from blood, collected around seven weeks after vaccination. Receptor source: a man aged 50-59 years who received an inactivated influenza vaccine.

This clonotype was seen a few times. The chain combines TRBV20-1 with TRBJ2-5; D is perhaps TRBD1 (6 bases). The CDR3 has 14 residues. Trimming pared 0 bases from V and 2 bases from J, leaving 10 bases between. Germline V lookup: CDR1 DFQATT, CDR2 SNEGSKA (reference sequence). The CDR3 reads CSARDVDRQETQYF. The CDR3 region has the DNA TGCAGTGCTAGAGATGTGGACAGACAAGAGACCCAGTACTTC.

The chain has TRBV12-1 and TRBJ2-7; TRBD1 is taken as the D call from the table, unchecked against the DNA. TRBV12-1 is a known pseudogene. This CDR3 has 19 residues. CDR3 DNA: TGTGCCAGCTGTGGCTTCCGGGACAGGGGACCCGGCCTTGTGAACGAGCAGTACTTC. Its protein product is CASCGFRDRGPGLVNEQYF.

A few counts support this clonotype. The chain employs TRBV21-1 and TRBJ2-1; TRBD1, as called in the table, went unchecked against the DNA. TRBV21-1 is a pseudogene. The length of the CDR3 is 15 residues. This CDR3 reads CASRVPECWGDEQFF. CDR3 nucleotides: TGTGCCAGCAGGGTCCCCGAATGCTGGGGCGATGAGCAGTTCTTC.

Only a few counts were recorded for this clonotype. The junction and the germline gene differ at one end; a read error may be behind it. The genes are TRBV7-7 and TRBJ2-2; D gene ambiguous. The CDR3 is made up of 13 amino acids. CDR1 is SSHAT, CDR2 FNYEAQ, per germline (reference sequence). The CDR3 DNA sequence: TGTGCTAGCAGCCTCCGGGCCCCCGGGGAGCTGTTTTTT. Translation: CASSLRAPGELFF.

This clonotype was detected many times. The gene calls are TRBV6-2 or TRBV6-3 and TRBJ2-7; 10 positions match TRBD1. Germline loops: CDR1 MNHEY, CDR2 SVGEGT. The CDR3 length is 15 residues. Trimming cost V 3 bases and J 2 bases; bases outside gene matches: 4. The CDR3 loop is CASSYLGQGPYEQYF. The CDR3 DNA reads TGTGCCAGCAGTTATTTGGGACAGGGGCCCTACGAGCAGTACTTC.

The J gene is TRBJ2-1, the V gene TRBV12-3 or TRBV12-4, with D perhaps TRBD2 (6 bases). This CDR3 has 14 residues. V was clipped by 5 bases and J by 3 bases, with 11 bases between them. The CDR3 loop reads CASSLPGLYNEQFF. The CDR3 region has the DNA TGTGCCAGCAGTCTCCCGGGACTCTACAATGAGCAGTTCTTC.

V is TRBV4-1 and J is TRBJ2-4; perhaps TRBD2 as D (7 bases). The CDR3 length is 21 residues. Germline CDR1 is MGHRA and CDR2 is YSYEKL. The V end lost 0 bases, the J end lost 0 bases, and 24 bases lay between the germline ends. CDR3 bases: TGCGCCAGCAGCCAAGATGGGGGGGGCGGATCCAAAATACTAGCCAAAAACATTCAGTACTTC. It specifies CASSQDGGGGSKILAKNIQYF.

This clonotype was picked up a small number of times. This chain uses TRBV20-1 with TRBJ2-1; 13 bases line up with TRBD2. V lost 5 bases to trimming and J lost 6 bases; unmatched junction nucleotides: 4. Germline V gene lookup returns CDR1 DFQATT and CDR2 SNEGSKA (reference sequence). The CDR3 length is 14 residues. DNA of the CDR3: TGCAGTGCTGTTACTAGCGGGAGGGGCAATGAGCAGTTCTTC. Its protein product is CSAVTSGRGNEQFF.

This clonotype was recorded a few times. The genes are TRBV20-1 and TRBJ2-7; 8 nucleotides align to TRBD2. This CDR3 has 14 residues. Germline CDR1 reads DFQATT; CDR2 reads SNEGSKA (reference sequence). V lost 6 bases, J lost 1 base, and 8 bases stayed unmatched. Written as DNA, the CDR3 is TGCAGTGCCAAATCTAGCGGGTATTCCTACGAGCAGTACTTC. It translates to CSAKSSGYSYEQYF.

The rearrangement uses TRBV24-1 and TRBJ2-1; 9 nucleotides agree with TRBD2. The length of the CDR3 is 16 residues. Germline V gene lookup returns CDR1 KGHDR and CDR2 SFDVKD. V shed 2 bases and J 7 bases; nucleotides not matched to a gene: 8. CDR3 sequence reads: CATSDSLRGGRNEQFF. DNA of the CDR3: TGTGCCACCAGTGATTCCTTGCGGGGGGGCAGGAATGAGCAGTTCTTC.

This clonotype was picked up many times. V gene TRBV10-3 combines with J gene TRBJ1-5, with 12 bases fitting TRBD1. This CDR3 is built from 17 residues. The V segment lost 7 bases and the J segment 1 base; nucleotides outside the gene matches: 8. Looked up from germline, CDR1 is ENHRY and CDR2 is SYGVKD. The CDR3 reads CAINDGTGGGSNQPQHF. CDR3 in DNA: TGTGCCATCAACGACGGGACAGGGGGCGGGAGCAATCAGCCCCAGCATTTT.

This clonotype came up a few times. The chain carries TRBV12-2 and TRBJ2-3; the table's D call of TRBD1 was not tested on the DNA. TRBV12-2 is reported as a pseudogene. The CDR3 sequence is 20 residues long. The CDR3 reads CASRLGELPGQSPSTDTQYF. CDR3 in DNA: TGTGCAAGTCGCTTAGGAGAATTACCGGGACAATCTCCTAGCACAGATACGCAGTATTTT.

In its sample, this clonotype was seen many times. This chain links TRBV27 with TRBJ2-2, with a weak D call TRBD1 (6 bases). Trimming took 2 bases from V and 7 from J, leaving 20 bases between them. Germline CDR1 reads MNHEY; CDR2 reads SMNVEV (reference sequence). The CDR3 contains 17 residues. In nucleotides, the CDR3 is TGTGCCAGCAGTTTAGATACAGGGTTAGGGATACGCGGGGAGCTGTTTTTT. This gives the protein CASSLDTGLGIRGELFF.

Only a few counts were recorded for this clonotype. This chain uses TRBV3-1 with TRBJ2-3; D unresolved. The CDR3 length is 15 residues. With 0 bases removed from V and 2 bases from J, the gap between germline ends came to 9 bases. Germline-derived CDR1 and CDR2 are LGHDT and YNNKEL (reference sequence). CDR3 protein: CASSQDPGDTDTQYF. The CDR3 nucleotides are TGTGCCAGCAGCCAAGATCCAGGCGACACAGATACGCAGTATTTT.

The genes are TRBV20-1 and TRBJ2-7; TRBD2 matches 8 bases. Germline CDR1 reads DFQATT; CDR2 reads SNEGSKA (reference sequence). J was trimmed by 5 bases and V by 6 bases; bases with no gene match: 12. This CDR3 is built from 14 residues. CDR3 sequence reads: CSARTGTSLDEQYF. In DNA form, the CDR3 reads TGCAGTGCGAGAACCGGGACTAGTTTAGACGAGCAGTACTTC.

This rearrangement joins TRBV7-9 to TRBJ1-3, with D unresolved. The V end lost 2 bases, the J end lost 0 bases, and 8 bases lay between the germline ends. The CDR3 is 15 amino acids. Looked up from germline, CDR1 is SEHNR and CDR2 is FQNEAQ (reference sequence). CDR3 amino acids: CASSLWSDSGNTIYF. In DNA form, the CDR3 reads TGTGCCAGCAGCTTATGGTCTGACTCTGGAAACACCATATATTTT.

This clonotype showed up many times. This sequence joins TRBV24-1 and TRBJ2-3; D is unclear. The CDR3 covers 16 residues. Germline CDR1 is KGHDR and CDR2 is SFDVKD. V was trimmed by 8 bases and J by 4 bases, leaving 21 bases between them. Here the CDR3 DNA reads TGTGCCACCATTCTCTCAAGTAGGGTTTACGCAGATACGCAGTATTTT. Translation: CATILSSRVYADTQYF.

This chain uses TRBV6-2 or TRBV6-3 with TRBJ2-7; D is ambiguous. V lost 0 bases and J lost 2, with 8 bases in between. Germline values: CDR1 MNHEY, CDR2 SVGEGT. CDR3 length: 14 residues. The CDR3 here is CASSYSTKPYEQYF. As DNA, the CDR3 is TGTGCCAGCAGTTACTCTACGAAACCCTACGAGCAGTACTTC.

This clonotype was seen more than once but under ten times. V is TRBV20-1 and J is TRBJ2-5; 8 bases agree with TRBD2. CDR1 is DFQATT, CDR2 SNEGSKA, per germline (reference sequence). Unmatched junction bases numbered 10, after V lost 3 bases and J lost 4 bases. CDR3 size: 15 residues. The CDR3 DNA reads as TGCAGTGCTAGGGACTCCGGGACTAGTAGAGAGACCCAGTACTTC. It codes for CSARDSGTSRETQYF.

A few counts support this clonotype. The rearrangement joins TRBV15 to TRBJ2-7, with 11 bases fitting TRBD2. CDR3 length equals 16 residues. Germline assignment: CDR1 LNHNV and CDR2 YYDKDF (reference sequence). V lost 1 base, J lost 3 bases, and 5 bases stayed unmatched. CDR3 DNA: TGTGCCACCAGCAGAGGGTCCGGGACTAGCGGCTACGAGCAGTACTTC. It codes for CATSRGSGTSGYEQYF.

Regarding this clonotype: A junction boundary mismatches the germline segment, possibly from a read error. V usage is TRBV5-1 and J usage is TRBJ2-3; no firm D call. Germline V CDR1 and CDR2: SGHRS, YFSETQ. The CDR3 is 14 residues long. The CDR3 is CVSSLEAATDTQYF. The CDR3, as DNA: TGCGTCAGCAGCTTGGAAGCAGCAACAGATACGCAGTATTTT.

A few counts support this clonotype. This chain connects TRBV7-2 to TRBJ1-6; D gene uncertain. V lost 1 base, J lost 6 bases, and 10 bases lay in between. CDR1 and CDR2 (germline): SGHTA, FQGNSA. This CDR3 is built from 15 residues. The CDR3 reads CASSLVMGLNSPLHF. In nucleotides, the CDR3 is TGTGCCAGCAGCTTAGTTATGGGTCTTAATTCACCCCTCCACTTT.

V is TRBV2 and J is TRBJ1-5; 8 nucleotides match TRBD1. Looked up from germline, CDR1 is SNHLY and CDR2 is FYNNEI. The CDR3 runs 17 residues. V lost 11 bases to trimming and J lost 3 bases; unmatched junction nucleotides: 18. The CDR3 loop is CALCPTGARGINQPQHF. CDR3 bases: TGTGCCCTCTGCCCGACAGGGGCCCGAGGCATCAATCAGCCCCAGCATTTT.

The chain carries TRBV7-2 and TRBJ2-5; D not certain. Germline CDR1 and CDR2: SGHTA and FQGNSA. This CDR3 is built from 13 residues. Deletions cut 5 bases from V and 3 bases from J, with 10 bases between. CDR3 bases: TGTGCCAGCAGCCCCGGTTTAGAAGAGACCCAGTACTTC. Amino acid sequence: CASSPGLEETQYF.

This clonotype has more than one count but fewer than ten. The genes are TRBV12-3 or TRBV12-4 and TRBJ2-3; TRBD2 might be the D (6 bases). The CDR3 sequence is 14 residues long. V shed 6 bases and J shed 2 bases, with 12 bases lying between them. In DNA form, the CDR3 reads TGTGCCAGCAGCCGGGGACTTCCCACAGATACGCAGTATTTT. This encodes CASSRGLPTDTQYF.

The rearrangement links TRBV6-2 or TRBV6-3 to TRBJ1-1; no firm D call. Trimming took 6 bases from V and 7 from J, leaving 15 bases between them. The CDR3 length is 13 residues. CDR1 is MNHEY, CDR2 SVGEGT, per germline. The CDR3 spells CASRLDTGSEAFF. CDR3 in DNA: TGTGCCAGCAGGCTCGATACTGGGAGTGAAGCTTTCTTT.

This clonotype was detected a few times. The CDR3 sequence is CASSRDSLSSYEQYF. The CDR3 DNA is TGTGCCAGCAGCCGGGACAGCTTAAGCTCCTACGAGCAGTACTTC. The gene calls are TRBV5-8 and TRBJ2-7; 7 bases match TRBD1. Germline lookup yields CDR1 SGHTS and CDR2 YDEGEE. The CDR3 length is 15 residues. Trimming at V came to 4 bases and at J to 0 bases, leaving 7 bases not matched to a gene.

This clonotype was found a few times. This rearrangement joins TRBV15 to TRBJ2-5, with D unresolved. Germline V CDR1 and CDR2: LNHNV, YYDKDF (reference sequence). The V end was cut by 0 bases, the J end by 6 bases, with 11 bases between. This CDR3 is 14 amino acids long. The CDR3 region is CATSRDSSEQTQYF. In DNA, the CDR3 is TGTGCCACCAGCAGAGATTCTTCCGAGCAGACCCAGTACTTC. Full variable domain (rest looked up from reference TRBV15 and TRBJ2-5): DAMVIQNPRYQVTQFGKPVTLSCSQTLNHNVMYWYQQKSSQAPKLLFHYYDKDFNNEADTPDNFQSRRPNTSFCFLDIRSPGLGDTAMYLCATSRDSSEQTQYFGPGTRLLVL.

This clonotype has a count of ten or more. V gene TRBV24-1 combines with J gene TRBJ2-1; 9 bases agree with TRBD2. The CDR3 is 15 residues long. CDR1 is KGHDR, CDR2 SFDVKD, per germline. V trimming: 3 bases; J trimming: 3 bases; junction bases outside the gene matches: 2. The CDR3 protein is CATSDPAGGYNEQFF. The CDR3 DNA is TGTGCCACCAGTGATCCAGCGGGGGGCTACAATGAGCAGTTCTTC.

This clonotype was seen a few times. The chain has TRBV5-1 and TRBJ1-1; D is uncertain. The CDR3 sequence is 14 residues long. V shed 2 bases and J shed 5 bases, with 13 bases lying between them. CDR1 is SGHRS, CDR2 YFSETQ, per germline. The CDR3 DNA reads TGCGCCAGCAGCTTAGCCCCCTGGGTTACTGAAGCTTTCTTT. Translating gives CASSLAPWVTEAFF. Using reference TRBV5-1 and TRBJ1-1 for the parts outside the CDR3, the full variable domain is KAGVTQTPRYLIKTRGQQVTLSCSPISGHRSVSWYQQTPGQGLQFLFEYFSETQRNKGNFPGRFSGRQFSNSRSEMNVSTLELGDSALYLCASSLAPWVTEAFFGQGTRLTVV.

V is TRBV7-6 and J is TRBJ2-1, with a tentative D call TRBD1 (5 bases). Trimming removed 0 bases from V and 3 bases from J, with 15 bases in between. The CDR3 length is 17 residues. In germline, CDR1 is SGHVS, CDR2 FNYEAQ. CDR3 nucleotides: TGTGCCAGCAGCTTAGCGCTAGGCAGGGTGGGCTACAATGAGCAGTTCTTC. Translated: CASSLALGRVGYNEQFF. Drawing the rest from reference TRBV7-6 and TRBJ2-1, the complete variable domain is GAGVSQSPRYKVTKRGQDVALRCDPISGHVSLYWYRQALGQGPEFLTYFNYEAQQDKSGLPNDRFSAERPEGSISTLTIQRTEQRDSAMYRCASSLALGRVGYNEQFFGPGTRLTVL.

The chain combines TRBV5-6 with TRBJ2-7; the D is unclear. The CDR3 contains 16 residues. V was shortened by 0 bases and J by 7 bases, with 20 bases between the two germline ends. CDR1 is SGHDT, CDR2 YYEEEE, per germline. The CDR3 sequence: CASSLAWQTANAEQYF. The CDR3 DNA is TGTGCCAGCAGCTTGGCGTGGCAGACCGCCAATGCGGAGCAGTACTTC.